The present TCR beta chain was sequenced within a study of T cell clonotyping in hematopoietic cell transplantation. Points from the study as a whole: At the given depth, recipient repertoires were over 95% de novo clonotypes. Without cell sorting, CD4 versus CD8 contributions remain unresolved. Recipient TCR diversity dropped after transplant; expanded clonotypes rose from day 30 to 180. Higher Inverse Simpson Index values in graft donor and pretransplant recipient predicted broader posttransplant TCR diversity.

As to this clone: Its target is not known.

V was pared by 6 bases and J by 2 bases, with 7 bases of the junction left unmatched. Per germline, CDR1 SNHLY and CDR2 FYNNEI. CDR3 size: 16 residues. TCRdb's copy holds only in-frame clones and misses some; the assay was immunoSEQ multiplex PCR. The data contain 65,000 to 75,000 clones, about 94% of them singletons. The sequenced sample consisted of peripheral blood mononuclear cells. The source of this sequence is a man in his forties or fifties in good health. Some clones in this sample may be carry-over from other donors' samples. The chain recombines TRBV2 with TRBJ2-3, with TRBD2 identical over 11 bases. CDR3 region: CASRTGTSGFTDTQYF. The CDR3 DNA reads as TGTGCCAGCAGAACCGGGACTAGCGGTTTCACAGATACGCAGTATTTT. Full variable domain (rest looked up from reference TRBV2 and TRBJ2-3): EPEVTQTPSHQVTQMGQEVILRCVPISNHLYFYWYRQILGQKVEFLVSFYNNEISEKSEIFDDQFSVERPDGSNFTLKIRSTKLEDSAMYFCASRTGTSGFTDTQYFGPGTRLTVL.